A selection of T cell receptor beta chains follows, all from one sample in a study of cytomegalovirus exposure and HLA in healthy donors. Measured with immunoSEQ multiplex PCR; TCRdb has only the in-frame clones, and not every one. The sample carries about 170,000 clones, 65% to 85% recorded once. The sequenced sample was PBMCs. Receptors originate from a woman younger than 35 in good health and CMV-seronegative. The CDR3 runs from the conserved cysteine through the conserved F or W. The D gene is left open where the match is weak. Size is stated for part of the rows, as once, few or many counts, or as a class when the clone is expanded.

j_call d_call v_call clone_size cdr3_aa cdr3_nt
TRBJ2-3 - TRBV4-1 once CASSQGQGGRTDTQYF TGCGCCAGCAGCCAAGGTCAGGGAGGTCGCACAGATACGCAGTATTTT
TRBJ1-2 TRBD1 TRBV6-5 - CASSYSQGGYGYTF TGTGCCAGCAGTTACTCACAGGGGGGCTATGGCTACACCTTC
TRBJ2-7 - TRBV28 - CASTPTLAHREEQYF TGTGCCAGCACCCCTACCCTAGCTCACCGAGAGGAGCAGTACTTC
TRBJ1-2 - TRBV2 once CASRTGPSIRKHYGYTF TGTGCCAGCAGGACAGGTCCCTCGATCCGTAAGCACTATGGCTACACCTTC
TRBJ2-3 TRBD2 TRBV7-3 - CASALLSAGTSTDTQYF TGTGCCAGTGCCCTCCTTTCAGCGGGAACTAGCACAGATACGCAGTATTTT
TRBJ2-3 - TRBV27 - CASRQRATDTQYF TGTGCCAGCAGACAGAGGGCAACAGATACGCAGTATTTT
TRBJ2-1 TRBD2 TRBV6-5 - CASSPPGLTNNEQFF TGTGCCAGCAGTCCCCCGGGACTAACTAACAATGAGCAGTTCTTC
TRBJ1-4 - TRBV28 few CASTWGGNEKLFF TGTGCCAGCACCTGGGGGGGGAATGAAAAACTGTTTTTT
TRBJ2-3 TRBD2 TRBV2 - CASSVSGRGGDTQYF TGTGCCAGCAGTGTAAGCGGGAGGGGGGGAGATACGCAGTATTTT
TRBJ1-5 - TRBV4-1 - CASSQDVAGLSNQPQHF TGCGCCAGCAGCCAAGATGTGGCCGGACTTAGCAATCAGCCCCAGCATTTT
TRBJ2-2 TRBD2 TRBV5-1 - CASSLGLAGAGELFF TGCGCCAGCAGCCTGGGACTAGCGGGAGCCGGGGAGCTGTTTTTT
TRBJ1-1 - TRBV5-6 - CASSPRMGGDTEAFF TGTGCCAGCAGCCCCCGAATGGGAGGCGACACTGAAGCTTTCTTT
TRBJ1-2 - TRBV28 - CATDTPNVSFGYTF TGTGCCACAGACACCCCCAATGTATCTTTTGGCTACACCTTC
TRBJ1-2 - TRBV6-4 few CASSPIPNYGYTF TGTGCCAGCAGTCCCATCCCTAACTATGGCTACACCTTC
TRBJ2-6 - TRBV5-1 - CASSLGTATSGANVLTF TGCGCCAGCAGCTTGGGGACTGCCACCTCTGGGGCCAACGTCCTGACTTTC
TRBJ1-2 TRBD1 TRBV25-1 - CASSESPGQGDYGYTF TGTGCCAGCAGTGAATCACCAGGACAGGGTGACTATGGCTACACCTTC
TRBJ2-5 TRBD2 TRBV27 - CASSFVGGTQETQYF TGTGCCAGCAGTTTTGTGGGGGGGACCCAAGAGACCCAGTACTTC
TRBJ1-1 - TRBV20-1 - CSARTGEAFF TGCAGTGCTCGAACAGGTGAAGCTTTCTTT
TRBJ1-2 TRBD1 TRBV5-1 - CASSWDRNYGYTF TGCGCCAGCAGCTGGGACAGGAACTATGGCTACACCTTC
TRBJ2-7 TRBD2 TRBV5-1 - CASSLGSGLVRHEQYF TGCGCCAGCAGCTTGGGGTCCGGACTAGTTCGCCACGAGCAGTACTTC
TRBJ2-1 - TRBV13 - CASSLERPSDGQFF TGTGCCAGCAGCTTAGAAAGGCCTAGCGATGGGCAGTTCTTC
TRBJ2-3 - TRBV5-4 - CASSLDSPDTQYF TGTGCCAGCAGCTTGGACAGCCCAGATACGCAGTATTTT
TRBJ2-7 TRBD1 TRBV14 - CASSQAHRGLYEQYF TGTGCCAGCAGCCAGGCGCACAGGGGTCTCTACGAGCAGTACTTC
TRBJ2-1 TRBD2 TRBV28 - CASSSSGRALGSYNEQFF TGTGCCAGCAGTTCTAGCGGGAGGGCCCTTGGTTCCTACAATGAGCAGTTCTTC
TRBJ2-5 - TRBV4-1 - CASSPGELETQYF TGCGCCAGCAGCCCGGGAGAGCTAGAGACCCAGTACTTC
TRBJ2-6 TRBD1 TRBV5-1 - CASSTPGQRTTGANVLTF TGCGCCAGCAGCACACCGGGACAGCGCACGACTGGGGCCAACGTCCTGACTTTC
TRBJ1-2 - TRBV9 once CASSVGGGLYYGYTF TGTGCCAGCAGCGTAGGGGGAGGTCTCTACTATGGCTACACCTTC
TRBJ1-1 - TRBV15 - CATSRGFQGGNTEAFF TGTGCCACCAGCAGAGGTTTCCAGGGAGGGAACACTGAAGCTTTCTTT
TRBJ2-3 TRBD2 TRBV5-4 - CASSYDSGSTDTQYF TGTGCCAGCAGCTACGATAGCGGGAGCACAGATACGCAGTATTTT
TRBJ2-7 TRBD1 TRBV18 - CASSLGQGFDSYEQYF TGTGCCAGCTCATTAGGACAGGGTTTCGACTCCTACGAGCAGTACTTC
TRBJ2-5 - TRBV15 - CAITVQETQYF TGTGCCATAACAGTTCAAGAGACCCAGTACTTC
TRBJ2-1 - TRBV7-9 - CASSLYPVLLERNEQFF TGTGCCAGCAGCTTATACCCAGTTCTCCTGGAGCGCAATGAGCAGTTCTTC